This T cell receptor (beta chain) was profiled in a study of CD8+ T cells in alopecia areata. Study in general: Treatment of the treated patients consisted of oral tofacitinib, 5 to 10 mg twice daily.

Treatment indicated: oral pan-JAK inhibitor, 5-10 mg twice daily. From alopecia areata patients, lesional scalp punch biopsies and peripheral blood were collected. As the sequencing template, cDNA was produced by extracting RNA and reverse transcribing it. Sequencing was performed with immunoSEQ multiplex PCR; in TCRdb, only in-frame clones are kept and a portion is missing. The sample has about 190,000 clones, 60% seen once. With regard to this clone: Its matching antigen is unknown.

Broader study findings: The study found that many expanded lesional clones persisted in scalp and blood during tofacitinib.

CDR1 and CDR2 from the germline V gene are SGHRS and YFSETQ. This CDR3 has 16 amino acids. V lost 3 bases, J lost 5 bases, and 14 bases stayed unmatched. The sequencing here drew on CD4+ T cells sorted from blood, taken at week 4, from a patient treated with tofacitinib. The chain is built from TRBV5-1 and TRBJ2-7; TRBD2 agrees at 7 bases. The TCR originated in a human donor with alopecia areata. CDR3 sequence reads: CASSSKRAGVIHEQYF. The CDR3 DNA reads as TGCGCCAGCAGCTCGAAACGGGCGGGAGTGATCCACGAGCAGTACTTC.